Each of the 24 T cell receptor beta chains below was sequenced from the same sample in a study of radiation and T cells in renal cell carcinoma. This table comes from immunoSEQ multiplex PCR, and its TCRdb copy is limited to in-frame clones, with some not included. The sample consists of approximately 140,000 clones, about 88% of them appearing once. The time point here: baseline pretreatment blood. As to treatment: 15 Gy SBRT to primary tumor, nephrectomy 4 weeks later. Sequenced material: blood, taken from a patient whose treatment included radiotherapy and nephrectomy. These TCRs come from a woman in her 70s with renal cell carcinoma.

The CDR3 loop is CASRRGSSYNSPLHF. In DNA, the CDR3 is TGTGCCAGCAGGAGGGGCAGCTCCTATAATTCACCCCTCCACTTT. The chain has TRBV6-5 and TRBJ1-6, with D perhaps matching TRBD1 (5 bases). The CDR3 runs 15 residues. V lost 6 bases to trimming and J lost 0 bases, with 9 bases between them. Looked up from germline, CDR1 is MNHEY and CDR2 is SVGAGI.

The chain is built from TRBV7-2 and TRBJ2-7; D is undetermined. V was trimmed by 3 bases and J by 2 bases, leaving 11 bases between them. Germline values: CDR1 SGHTA, CDR2 FQGNSA. CDR3 length equals 14 residues. CDR3 sequence: CASSFSPATYEQYF. The CDR3 region has the DNA TGTGCCAGCAGCTTCTCCCCAGCGACCTACGAGCAGTACTTC.

The J gene is TRBJ1-1, the V gene TRBV5-1; D is possibly TRBD1 (5 bases). This CDR3 contains 15 residues. V was pared by 0 bases and J by 1 base, with 10 bases between. Germline V gene data show CDR1 as SGHRS and CDR2 as YFSETQ. The chain's CDR3 is CASSLDRGANTEAFF. DNA of the CDR3: TGCGCCAGCAGCTTGGATCGCGGGGCGAACACTGAAGCTTTCTTT.

This chain connects TRBV19 to TRBJ2-1, with 12 bases fitting TRBD2. The CDR3 spans 16 residues. V shed 5 bases and J 4 bases; nucleotides not matched to a gene: 6. Per germline, CDR1 LNHDA and CDR2 SQIVND (reference sequence). The chain's CDR3 is CASSPELAGGYNEQFF. The CDR3 nucleotides read TGTGCCAGTAGTCCCGAACTAGCGGGGGGTTACAATGAGCAGTTCTTC.

This sequence joins TRBV6-6 and TRBJ1-6, with 10 bases that match TRBD1. The CDR3 extends over 15 amino acids. V was clipped by 2 bases and J by 8 bases; unmatched bases: 3. Looked up from germline, CDR1 is MNHNY and CDR2 is SVGAGI (reference sequence). The CDR3 loop is CASSYLGTGDSPLHF. Written as DNA, the CDR3 is TGTGCCAGCAGTTACCTCGGGACAGGGGATTCACCCCTCCACTTT.

The chain has TRBV28 and TRBJ2-7; D is perhaps TRBD1 or TRBD2 (5 bases each). CDR1 MDHEN and CDR2 SYDVKM come from the germline V gene. This CDR3 contains 13 residues. V was shortened by 7 bases and J by 4 bases, with 14 bases between the two germline ends. CDR3 region: CASIKRGVYEQYF. The CDR3 DNA follows: TGTGCCAGCATAAAGAGGGGCGTTTACGAGCAGTACTTC.

V and J are TRBV5-1 and TRBJ2-3; D remains ambiguous. The CDR3 has 15 amino acids. The V end was cut by 2 bases, the J end by 0 bases, with 10 bases between. Looked up from germline, CDR1 is SGHRS and CDR2 is YFSETQ. DNA for the CDR3: TGCGCCAGCAGCTTCAGCAAAACGAGCACAGATACGCAGTATTTT. It translates to CASSFSKTSTDTQYF. The full variable domain, its missing parts supplied by reference TRBV5-1 and TRBJ2-3, is KAGVTQTPRYLIKTRGQQVTLSCSPISGHRSVSWYQQTPGQGLQFLFEYFSETQRNKGNFPGRFSGRQFSNSRSEMNVSTLELGDSALYLCASSFSKTSTDTQYFGPGTRLTVL.

The chain employs TRBV5-1 and TRBJ1-3, with D possibly TRBD1 on 5 matching bases. Germline CDR1 SGHRS, CDR2 YFSETQ. The CDR3 spans 14 residues. V lost 4 bases and J 0 bases, leaving 8 bases between the germline ends. The CDR3 loop reads CASSGGISGNTIYF. The CDR3 DNA reads as TGCGCCAGCAGCGGGGGGATCTCTGGAAACACCATATATTTT.

The V gene is TRBV6-6, the J gene TRBJ2-7; the D gene is possibly TRBD1 (6 bases). Germline-derived CDR1 and CDR2 are MNHNY and SVGAGI (reference sequence). CDR3 size: 12 residues. Deletions cut 4 bases from V and 2 bases from J, with 6 bases between. For the CDR3, the DNA is TGTGCCAGCAGTTCAGGGGCCTACGAGCAGTACTTC. Translation: CASSSGAYEQYF.

The chain couples TRBV5-4 to TRBJ1-2; 9 bases line up with TRBD1. Germline assignment: CDR1 SGHNT and CDR2 YYREEE (reference sequence). The CDR3 is 15 amino acids. V trimming: 4 bases; J trimming: 0 bases; junction bases outside the gene matches: 4. The CDR3 coding sequence is TGTGCCAGCAGCCCCGGGACAGGGACTAACTATGGCTACACCTTC. Protein product: CASSPGTGTNYGYTF.

The chain combines TRBV9 with TRBJ1-6; no definite D call. The CDR3 is made up of 14 amino acids. Germline V gene sequence: CDR1 SGDLS, CDR2 YYNGEE. Trimming left V 1 base short and J 10 bases short, with 12 bases between. The CDR3: CASSVKLGDSPLHF. CDR3 sequence (DNA): TGTGCCAGCAGCGTAAAGCTTGGTGACTCACCCCTCCACTTT.

The chain recombines TRBV4-3 with TRBJ1-5, with no clear D. CDR1 and CDR2 from the germline V gene are LGHNA and YSLEER. CDR3 size: 15 residues. Trimming left V 0 bases short and J 5 bases short, with 11 bases between. CDR3 sequence reads: CASSQEWAWDQPQHF. The DNA of the CDR3 is TGCGCCAGCAGCCAAGAATGGGCCTGGGATCAGCCCCAGCATTTT.

The chain couples TRBV28 to TRBJ1-2; the D gene is possibly TRBD1 (6 bases). V was trimmed by 8 bases and J by 2 bases, leaving 9 bases between them. The CDR3 extends over 12 amino acids. Looked up from germline, CDR1 is MDHEN and CDR2 is SYDVKM. The CDR3 spells CASWGTNYGYTF. The CDR3 DNA reads as TGTGCCAGCTGGGGGACAAACTATGGCTACACCTTC.

The rearrangement joins TRBV19 to TRBJ1-6; no clear D. The V gene's germline CDR1 is LNHDA and CDR2 SQIVND (reference sequence). The V and J ends lost 4 bases and 9 bases respectively, with 10 bases between them. The CDR3 is 13 amino acids. The CDR3 DNA reads as TGTGCCAGTAGTAATGATGTGAGTTCACCCCTCCACTTT. Translation: CASSNDVSSPLHF. The variable domain in full, with the rest retrieved from reference TRBV19 and TRBJ1-6, is DGGITQSPKYLFRKEGQNVTLSCEQNLNHDAMYWYRQDPGQGLRLIYYSQIVNDFQKGDIAEGYSVSREKKESFPLTVTSAQKNPTAFYLCASSNDVSSPLHFGNGTRLTVT.

The chain combines TRBV27 with TRBJ1-5, with a tentative D call TRBD1 (5 bases). In germline, CDR1 is MNHEY, CDR2 SMNVEV (reference sequence). V was pared by 6 bases and J by 7 bases, with 13 bases between. This CDR3 has 13 amino acids. The CDR3 reads CASSLQEDQPQHF. The DNA for the CDR3 is TGTGCCAGCAGCTTACAGGAAGACCAGCCCCAGCATTTT.

The CDR3 DNA follows: TGTGCCAGCAGCGTAGCGGGGGGCCGGGAAGAGACCCAGTACTTC. Amino acid sequence: CASSVAGGREETQYF. The gene calls are TRBV9 and TRBJ2-5; D is possibly TRBD2 (7 bases). Germline V gene data show CDR1 as SGDLS and CDR2 as YYNGEE. The CDR3 is 15 amino acids. The ends were cut back, 0 bases at V and 3 bases at J, with 12 bases in the middle.

The chain joins TRBV6-5 to TRBJ1-4; 11 bases are shared with TRBD1. This CDR3 contains 15 residues. Germline lookup yields CDR1 MNHEY and CDR2 SVGAGI. J lost 7 bases, V lost 6 bases, and 7 bases had no gene match. CDR3 DNA sequence: TGTGCCAGCAGGACCGCCGGGACAGGGGGTGAAAAACTGTTTTTT. Protein: CASRTAGTGGEKLFF.

The chain couples TRBV27 to TRBJ2-1; 13 nucleotides align to TRBD2. Trimming cost V 7 bases and J 7 bases; bases outside gene matches: 4. Germline CDR1 is MNHEY and CDR2 is SMNVEV (reference sequence). CDR3 size: 14 residues. CDR3 region: CASTTSGGGNEQFF. Written as DNA, the CDR3 is TGTGCCAGCACCACTAGCGGGGGGGGTAATGAGCAGTTCTTC.

The chain uses TRBV5-4 and TRBJ2-7; D is uncertain. The CDR3 sequence is 13 residues long. The germline V gene has CDR1 SGHNT and CDR2 YYREEE (reference sequence). Trimming pared 5 bases from V and 6 bases from J, leaving 15 bases between. The CDR3 region has the DNA TGTGCCAGCAGTCTCAAATGGAGCGCCGAGCAGTACTTC. This codes for CASSLKWSAEQYF.

The chain combines TRBV28 with TRBJ2-4, with TRBD2 matching over 8 bases. The V and J ends lost 2 bases and 0 bases, in that order; junction bases with no gene match: 3. The CDR3 contains 16 residues. Germline V gene sequence: CDR1 MDHEN, CDR2 SYDVKM. The CDR3 protein is CASSLDGGGAKNIQYF. The CDR3 DNA reads as TGTGCCAGCAGTTTAGACGGGGGGGGAGCCAAAAACATTCAGTACTTC.

This clone was counted only a few times. CDR3 sequence: CASSKWDTEAFF. CDR3 bases: TGTGCCAGCAGCAAATGGGACACTGAAGCTTTCTTT. The chain is built from TRBV6-6 and TRBJ1-1; D is unresolved. CDR3 size: 12 residues. The V and J ends lost 6 bases and 3 bases respectively, with 8 bases between them. Germline V gene data show CDR1 as MNHNY and CDR2 as SVGAGI (reference sequence).

The V call is TRBV28, the J call TRBJ1-5; TRBD1 is a possible D gene (5 bases). Germline V gene sequence: CDR1 MDHEN, CDR2 SYDVKM. Between the trimmed V and J ends, which lost 5 bases and 4 bases, there was a span of 15 bases. The CDR3 sequence is 15 residues long. CDR3 DNA sequence: TGTGCCAGCAGTGACCGGGGGGACGGGAATCAGCCCCAGCATTTT. Translated, it gives CASSDRGDGNQPQHF.

The chain is built from TRBV10-3 and TRBJ2-7, with 9 positions matching TRBD1. The germline V gene has CDR1 ENHRY and CDR2 SYGVKD. J lost 0 bases, V lost 3 bases, and 6 bases had no gene match. The CDR3 contains 16 residues. Here the CDR3 DNA reads TGTGCCATCAGTGACTCGGGACAGGGTGGCTCCTACGAGCAGTACTTC. Translating gives CAISDSGQGGSYEQYF.

The rearrangement joins TRBV14 to TRBJ2-2; D is unresolved. The CDR3 is 13 residues long. Germline V gene sequence: CDR1 SGHDN, CDR2 FVKESK. V was cut by 6 bases and J by 2 bases, with 7 bases left in between. This CDR3 reads CASRPQNTGELFF. The CDR3 nucleotides read TGTGCCAGCAGGCCCCAAAACACCGGGGAGCTGTTTTTT. Looking up the rest from reference TRBV14 and TRBJ2-2 gives the full variable domain: EAGVTQFPSHSVIEKGQTVTLRCDPISGHDNLYWYRRVMGKEIKFLLHFVKESKQDESGMPNNRFLAERTGGTYSTLKVQPAELEDSGVYFCASRPQNTGELFFGEGSRLTVL.